These T cell receptor beta chains were read from a single sample in a study of cytomegalovirus exposure and HLA in healthy donors. Using immunoSEQ multiplex PCR, the repertoire was profiled, and TCRdb retains in-frame clones only, with some absent. The sample consists of under 150,000 clones, roughly 71% of them appearing once. Specimen: PBMCs. The receptors here all came from a man between 18 and 35 years old in good health and CMV-seropositive. Both conserved end residues are trimmed from each CDR3. A D gene is named only where the DNA matches it firmly.

>11|TRBJ1-1|.|TRBV2
ASSVEGGTEAF
>11|TRBJ1-1|.|TRBV7-2
ASSLAAGTEAF
>11|TRBJ1-6|.|TRBV2
ASSEPDNSPLH
>13|TRBJ1-2|TRBD1|TRBV6-5
ASSPGTGRRYGYT
>12|TRBJ1-2|.|TRBV7-9
ASSDNRVSYGYT
>14|TRBJ2-5|.|TRBV4-1
ASSQDGWALTETQY
>13|TRBJ1-4|TRBD1|TRBV6-1
ASREAGTGKEKLF
>10|TRBJ1-1|.|TRBV6-1
ATTDINTEAF
>14|TRBJ2-1|TRBD2|TRBV7-6
ASSLAAAGGYNEQF
>13|TRBJ2-5|TRBD2|TRBV19
ASSLGTSGKETQY
>13|TRBJ2-3|TRBD2|TRBV4-2
ASSQRAGGADTQY
>16|TRBJ2-5|TRBD2|TRBV5-1
ASSFVPLRGGGGETQY
>15|TRBJ2-3|.|TRBV5-1
ASSLALTSSSTDTQY
>11|TRBJ2-1|TRBD2|TRBV19
ASSPAGGREQF
>15|TRBJ1-5|.|TRBV28
ASSYWAGGGNVEPQH
>13|TRBJ1-5|.|TRBV28
ASSSGRAGNQPQH
>11|TRBJ1-5|.|TRBV4-1
ASSNPGDQPQH
>14|TRBJ2-1|TRBD2|TRBV5-1
ASRGGGLAGDDEQF
>10|TRBJ1-2|.|TRBV29-1
SSQGSNYGYT
>14|TRBJ2-7|TRBD1|TRBV5-1
ASSLEGGRAGYEQY
>14|TRBJ2-4|TRBD2|TRBV6-1
ASSGRGVIVKNIQY
>14|TRBJ2-3|TRBD2|TRBV6-1
ASSEVGGGASDTQY
>11|TRBJ1-5|TRBD1|TRBV25-1
ASSSGQDQPQH
>15|TRBJ2-2|.|TRBV12-5
ASGLVASLQVPGELF
>13|TRBJ1-5|.|TRBV6-1
ASSEGQAFNQPQH
>13|TRBJ2-3|TRBD2|TRBV7-6
ASSSRAGITDTQY
>13|TRBJ1-4|.|TRBV4-1
ASSQGQTTNEKLF
>12|TRBJ1-2|TRBD1|TRBV7-9
ASSWGQGADGYT
>13|TRBJ2-5|.|TRBV27
ASSPIRDKQETQY
>10|TRBJ1-1|.|TRBV7-9
ASSLAYSEAF
>14|TRBJ1-4|.|TRBV5-1
ASSLAGGATNEKLF
>16|TRBJ2-7|TRBD2|TRBV15
ATSRSGLAGGLRGEQY
>12|TRBJ1-1|.|TRBV9
ASSGYQGNTEAF
>9|TRBJ2-5|.|TRBV2
ACKYQETQY
>12|TRBJ1-1|TRBD1|TRBV2
ASDRDRGSGEAF
>12|TRBJ1-1|TRBD1|TRBV5-6
ASSFRQGSTEAF
>14|TRBJ2-3|TRBD1|TRBV5-6
ASSSTGGWYTDTQY
>9|TRBJ2-1|.|TRBV19
ASSRGAEQF
>10|TRBJ2-7|.|TRBV5-4
ASSLQGYEQY
>14|TRBJ1-3|.|TRBV6-5
ASSYSGGNSGNTIY